Listed below are T cell receptor beta chains from one sample, sequenced in a study of vaccination and CD4 T cells after COVID-19. Their specific antigens are unknown. TCRdb re-analysed the PCR reads in MiXCR, keeping a single row per CDR3 protein. Of about 7,000 distinct CDR3 sequences in the sample, around a third were seen once. The specimen was CD4+ T cells from blood, cultured in vitro. Receptors were obtained from a human donor in good health. Each CDR3 is given with its conserved first and last residue. The order of the fields is V gene, clone size, CDR3 length, J gene, D gene, CDR3 DNA, CDR3 protein. A D gene is named only where the DNA matches it firmly. Only part of the rows carry a size: once, few, many, or a class if the clone is expanded.

>TRBV27|.|14|TRBJ2-7|.
TGTGCCAGCACCCGGACAGCGAGCTCCTACGAGCAGTACTTC
CASTRTASSYEQYF
>TRBV5-5|.|14|TRBJ1-5|TRBD1
TGTGCCAGCAGCCGTGCCAGGGGGAATCAGCCCCAGCATTTT
CASSRARGNQPQHF
>TRBV7-8|.|12|TRBJ2-3|.
TGTGCCAGCAGCTTAAGCGCAGATACGCAGTATTTT
CASSLSADTQYF
>TRBV6-2/TRBV6-3|.|15|TRBJ1-5|.
TGTGCCAGCAGTAAACCGACAGACGGCAATCAGCCCCAGCATTTT
CASSKPTDGNQPQHF
>TRBV29-1|few|12|TRBJ1-1|.
TGCAGCGTATCCAGCTTGGCCACTGAAGCTTTCTTT
CSVSSLATEAFF
>TRBV20-1|.|15|TRBJ2-3|.
TGCAGTGCTAGGGCCCCGGCTTCTAGCACAGATACGCAGTATTTT
CSARAPASSTDTQYF
>TRBV20-1|.|12|TRBJ2-5|.
TGCAGTGCCGCGGACACTCAAGAGACCCAGTACTTC
CSAADTQETQYF
>TRBV6-1|once|16|TRBJ1-5|TRBD1
TGTGCCAGCAGTGGGGGGGGGACAGGGTATCGTCAGCCCCAGCATTTT
CASSGGGTGYRQPQHF
>TRBV21-1|.|15|TRBJ1-2|.
TGTGCCAGCAGCAAGATAAACAGGAGTAACTATGGCTACACCTTC
CASSKINRSNYGYTF
>TRBV20-1|few|15|TRBJ2-5|.
TGCAGTGCTAGCTCGGCCCCTCGGTGGACAGAGACCCAGTACTTC
CSASSAPRWTETQYF
>TRBV24-1|.|14|TRBJ1-6|.
TGTGCCACCAGTGATAAACAAACCCATTCACCCCTCCACTTT
CATSDKQTHSPLHF
>TRBV6-5|few|12|TRBJ1-2|.
TGTGCCAGCAGTTCACCTCAGGGCGGCTACACCTTC
CASSSPQGGYTF
>TRBV7-9|.|13|TRBJ1-2|TRBD1
TGTGCCAGCAGCTTGACAGGGGGCTATGGCTACACCTTC
CASSLTGGYGYTF
>TRBV28|medium-sized|14|TRBJ2-5|TRBD2
TGTGCCAGCAGTCGGGTGGGACTAGCGGGGACCCAGTACTTC
CASSRVGLAGTQYF
>TRBV21-1|.|14|TRBJ1-2|.
TGTGCCAGCAGCAAAGACGTTGGGGGGGATGGCTACACCTTC
CASSKDVGGDGYTF
>TRBV20-1|.|14|TRBJ1-5|.
TGCAGTGCTAGAGATCCTAAAAGGGACCGGGCCCAGCATTTT
CSARDPKRDRAQHF
>TRBV28|.|14|TRBJ1-1|TRBD1
TGTGCCAGCAGTTTATTACAGGGGGTTCCTGAAGCTTTCTTT
CASSLLQGVPEAFF
>TRBV20-1|few|12|TRBJ2-7|.
TGCAGTGCCCATGACGGACAACACGAGCAGTACTTC
CSAHDGQHEQYF
>TRBV6-1|few|15|TRBJ2-1|.
TGTGCCAGCACCCGACGGGGCAGGGCTTACAATGAGCAGTTCTTC
CASTRRGRAYNEQFF
>TRBV20-1|medium-sized|11|TRBJ1-1|.
TGCAGTGCTAGAGACTACACAGAAGCTTTCTTT
CSARDYTEAFF
>TRBV19|.|14|TRBJ2-5|.
TGTGCCAGTAGTCTCGGAAGGCTTGGGGGGACCCAGTACTTC
CASSLGRLGGTQYF
>TRBV10-3|few|14|TRBJ1-2|.
TGTGCCATCACCTCCGAGAGGGTAGGCTATGGCTACACCTTC
CAITSERVGYGYTF
>TRBV7-8|few|16|TRBJ2-7|.
TGTGCCAGCAGCTTAGCGCGGCGGGTACGACCCTACGAGCAGTACTTC
CASSLARRVRPYEQYF
>TRBV20-1|.|10|TRBJ2-7|.
TGCAGTGCTTGGGACTACGAGCAGTACTTC
CSAWDYEQYF
>TRBV28|.|16|TRBJ2-1|TRBD1
TGTGCCAGCAGTTCGGTCGAGGGCAGGGGGATCAATGAGCAGTTCTTC
CASSSVEGRGINEQFF
>TRBV29-1|.|16|TRBJ2-5|TRBD2
TGCCCCATTGAGTGGCGGAAGCGGGACCTTGGGGAGACCCAGTACTTC
CPIEWRKRDLGETQYF
>TRBV27|once|11|TRBJ2-1|.
TGTGCCAGCAGTAGGGGAAACGAGCAGTTCTTC
CASSRGNEQFF
>TRBV7-7|.|13|TRBJ2-1|.
TGTGCTAGCTCTATGGACGGTGGAGATGAGCAGTTCTTC
CASSMDGGDEQFF
>TRBV24-1|few|14|TRBJ2-7|TRBD2
TGTGCCACCGATAACGCTAGCGGGCGCGACGAGCAGTACTTC
CATDNASGRDEQYF
>TRBV2|.|14|TRBJ2-5|.
TGTGCCAGCAGTGTCGGCGGTCCTTGGGAAAGCCAGTACTTC
CASSVGGPWESQYF
>TRBV24-1|.|16|TRBJ2-5|.
TGTGCCGCCAGTGATTTCTCCAGGGGGGGTTGGGAGACCCAGTACTTC
CAASDFSRGGWETQYF
>TRBV20-1|.|15|TRBJ2-7|TRBD2
TGCAGTGCTAGAGTTGGGACTAGCGTACACTACGAGCAGTACTTC
CSARVGTSVHYEQYF
>TRBV6-5|few|16|TRBJ1-2|.
TGTGCCAGCAGTTACGGCTTCCCATTAGCTAACTATGGCTACACCTTC
CASSYGFPLANYGYTF
>TRBV6-1|.|17|TRBJ2-5|TRBD2
TGTGCCAGCAGCAAGGGACTAGCGGGAGGAACGCAAGAGACCCAGTACTTC
CASSKGLAGGTQETQYF
>TRBV20-1|.|13|TRBJ2-1|.
TGCAGTGCCCACGACACGCTTTCTAATGAGCAGTTCTTC
CSAHDTLSNEQFF
>TRBV11-3|.|13|TRBJ1-1|.
TGTGCCAGCAGCCCCGCAGGGGTCACTGAAGCTTTCTTT
CASSPAGVTEAFF
>TRBV28|.|15|TRBJ1-2|.
TGTGCCAGCAGTTTCGGTTCCAGTGATAACTATGGCTACACCTTC
CASSFGSSDNYGYTF
>TRBV6-2/TRBV6-3|.|13|TRBJ2-7|.
TGTGCCAGCAGCGGCCACAGAGGCTACGAGCAGTACTTC
CASSGHRGYEQYF
>TRBV7-9|few|15|TRBJ2-7|TRBD1
TGTGCCAGCAGCAAAGGGGACAGGGGGCATGGCGAGCAGTACTTC
CASSKGDRGHGEQYF
>TRBV24-1|.|13|TRBJ2-7|.
TGTGCCACCAGTGACCGGGGCTTCTACGAGCAGTACTTC
CATSDRGFYEQYF
>TRBV28|few|14|TRBJ1-2|.
TGTGCCAGCAGTTTAATGGAGATGGGAGATGGCTACACCTTC
CASSLMEMGDGYTF
>TRBV20-1|medium-sized|15|TRBJ1-6|.
TGCAGTGCTAGAGCCACTCGGGCCTATAATTCACCCCTCCACTTT
CSARATRAYNSPLHF
>TRBV19|.|11|TRBJ2-5|.
TGTGCCAGTAGTATAATGGAGACCCAGTACTTC
CASSIMETQYF
>TRBV20-1|medium-sized|12|TRBJ1-2|TRBD1
TGCAGTGCTAGAGAAGGGGGCGATGGCTACACCTTC
CSAREGGDGYTF
>TRBV6-5|.|15|TRBJ1-2|TRBD1
TGTGCCAGCAGTTACGCAGGGACAGCGAAGTATGGCTACACCTTC
CASSYAGTAKYGYTF
>TRBV28|.|14|TRBJ2-7|.
TGTGCCAGCTTCTCCCGGGCCGGCGCCTACGAGCAGTACTTC
CASFSRAGAYEQYF
>TRBV7-9|few|14|TRBJ2-5|.
TGTGCCAGCAGCTTCCGGGCCGCTCAAGAGACCCAGTACTTC
CASSFRAAQETQYF
>TRBV7-2|.|13|TRBJ2-7|.
TGTGCCAGCAGCTTATTCGGGGATTACGAGCAGTACTTC
CASSLFGDYEQYF
>TRBV7-9|.|13|TRBJ2-3|.
TGTGCCAGCAGCTTGTTTTCCACAGATACGCAGTATTTT
CASSLFSTDTQYF
>TRBV5-6|.|13|TRBJ2-5|.
TGTGCCAGCAGCTTGGACTGGGGGGAGACCCAGTACTTC
CASSLDWGETQYF
>TRBV28|.|17|TRBJ1-6|TRBD1
TGTGCCAGCAGCCCGATTACCGGGACAGGGGGGAATTCACCCCTCCACTTT
CASSPITGTGGNSPLHF
>TRBV5-1|.|14|TRBJ2-5|.
TGCGCCAGCAGTCCCGGGATGGTCCAAGAGACCCAGTACTTC
CASSPGMVQETQYF
>TRBV20-1|.|17|TRBJ1-6|.
TGCAGTGCCCATTTGGTCCAGGGAGAGTTTGATAATTCACCCCTCCACTTT
CSAHLVQGEFDNSPLHF
>TRBV20-1|few|14|TRBJ1-1|.
TGCAGTGCTAGAGATGTACAGGAGAACACTGAAGCTTTCTTT
CSARDVQENTEAFF
>TRBV19|once|12|TRBJ2-7|.
TGTGCCAGTAGTATAGTGAAGTCCGAGCAGTACTTC
CASSIVKSEQYF